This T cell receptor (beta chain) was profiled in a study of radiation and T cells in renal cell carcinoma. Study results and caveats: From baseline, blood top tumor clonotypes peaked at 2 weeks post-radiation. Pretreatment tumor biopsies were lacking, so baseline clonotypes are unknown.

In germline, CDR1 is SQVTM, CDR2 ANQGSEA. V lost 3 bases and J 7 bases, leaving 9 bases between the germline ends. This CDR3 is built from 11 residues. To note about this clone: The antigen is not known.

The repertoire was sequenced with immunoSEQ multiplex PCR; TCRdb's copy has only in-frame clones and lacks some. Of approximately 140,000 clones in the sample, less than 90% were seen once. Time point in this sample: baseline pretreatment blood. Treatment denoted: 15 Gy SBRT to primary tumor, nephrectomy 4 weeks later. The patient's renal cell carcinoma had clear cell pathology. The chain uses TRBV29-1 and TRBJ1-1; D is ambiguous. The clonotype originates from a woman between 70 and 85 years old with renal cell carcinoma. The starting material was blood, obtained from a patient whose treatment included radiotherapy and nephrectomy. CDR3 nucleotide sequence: TGCAGCGTTGAGGGAGTTGGTGAAGCTTTCTTT. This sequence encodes CSVEGVGEAFF.